This T cell receptor (beta chain) is drawn from a study of control samples from healthy donors and cancer patients. Profiling relied on immunoSEQ multiplex PCR, and the TCRdb table lists in-frame clones only, not all of them. In the table there are 75,000 to 90,000 clones, around nine tenths of which are singletons. Germline CDR1 reads SNHLY; CDR2 reads FYNNEI. CDR3 length: 12 residues. Trimming took 3 bases from V and 8 from J, leaving 10 bases between them. The chain joins TRBV2 to TRBJ1-1; D remains unclear. The receptor comes from a man under 40 in good health. Sequencing was done on a sample of blood. CDR3 in amino acids: CASSDQLIEAFF. The CDR3 DNA follows: TGTGCCAGCAGTGATCAGTTGATCGAAGCTTTCTTT.